This T cell receptor beta chain was obtained from a study of cytomegalovirus exposure and HLA in healthy donors (dated by TCRdb to 2016 to 2017). Broadly, across the study: According to an earlier analysis of a few hundred of the donors, 200 million or so T cells yielded 117 million unique TCR beta sequences and 276 Gb of sequence data. The number of typed donors differed by locus: roughly 629-640 for A, B, C, DRB1 and DQB1; 500 to 550 for DQA1; some 610 for DPA1; and around 450 for DPB1. High-throughput TCR immunosequencing, statistical association of individual TCRs with disease status, and machine learning were combined to predict cytomegalovirus infection status. In an earlier analysis of about 590 of the donors, high-throughput TCR beta sequencing was used to judge whether each TCR beta V gene segment behaved as functional or pseudogenic. All discovery cohort repertoires had been generated on a single sequencing platform. The genetic ancestry cluster associated with self-reported Caucasian donors included around 76% of the 300 to 450 genotyped donors. A later genetic analysis took genome-wide SNP genotypes for about 55% of the 666 donors and used that subset as a discovery cohort. A later analysis re-analyzed previously published TCR beta repertoires from approximately 700 donors and added high-resolution HLA genotyping to study TCR occurrence patterns. About 5 DR-DQ haplotypes were handled as single units for association and clustering, since linkage in the cohort was strong. The later analysis used no new phenotypic data to find candidate immune exposures, relying instead on TCR beta sequences and their occurrence across donors. An early release that covered several hundred HLA-typed donors contained approximately 320 gigabases of sequencing data and 75 million to 100 million unique TCR sequences. Besides the first cohort of about 730 subjects, a separate validation cohort made up of over 100 different subjects was used. Alongside the repertoire data, information on donor age, sex, ethnicity and CMV serostatus was compiled. The study was designed to test whether signatures of past pathogen exposure could be identified by cataloging public T cell receptors. HLA typing covered class I and class II loci at four-digit resolution. Using immunosequencing, the study profiled T cell repertoires from fewer than 700 subjects and related those repertoires to cytomegalovirus serostatus. Across approximately 400 genotyped donors of the cohort, an average of about 220,000 unique TCR beta nucleotide sequences per donor were sequenced, and roughly 18% of those sequences were non-productive.

The cohort consisted of 670 or so healthy bone marrow donors. At the time of sampling, every cohort member was nominally healthy, though immune exposures that went unrecorded were likely present. The donor was CMV seronegative and was included in the group of a few hundred seronegative cohort members. A peripheral blood sample was provided by each donor, and peripheral blood mononuclear cells were used for TCR beta sequencing. Genomic DNA extraction from the blood cell samples was performed with the Qiagen DNeasy Blood Extraction Kit. Library generation was performed with the immunoSEQ multiplex PCR assay. For the multiplex PCR, a mixture combining 60 forward primers for TCR Vbeta segments and 13 reverse primers for TCR Jbeta segments was used. The CDR3 region of rearranged TCR beta genes was amplified from genomic DNA by a multiplex PCR assay. The Illumina HiSeq System was used to sequence the amplified TCR beta libraries as 87-base-pair reads. On the authors' methods: A later analysis tallied roughly 80 million unique TCR beta chains across the approximately 670 repertoires, and around 12 million of those chains were shared by two or more donors. A nearest-neighbor algorithm error-corrected the raw reads and collapsed the reads into unique sequences, merging closely related sequences to remove PCR and sequencing errors. Alignment of CDR3 sequences to IMGT reference sequences was used to assign V, D and J gene segments. Each retained sequence needed at least a six-nucleotide match to both a V gene segment and a J gene segment. A rearrangement was called productive if the CDR3 had no stop codons and remained in frame with V and J, and every other rearrangement was called non-productive. CDR3 was defined by IMGT convention, running from the second conserved V-encoded cysteine to the conserved J-encoded phenylalanine. Sequences without an unambiguous match to a single V gene segment were excluded from the earlier analysis of about 600 of the donors. In an earlier analysis of a few hundred of the donors, a V segment was called functional when productive rearrangements were above 56.7%, and segregating when the standard deviation between donors exceeded 5%. To diagnose cytomegalovirus status from the catalog of TCR beta chain sequences, a statistical classification framework was built. V and J gene assignment, in a later analysis, came from comparing TCR nucleotide sequences with IMGT/GENE-DB human TR gene sequences. In a later analysis, CDR3 sequences and most-parsimonious VDJ recombination scenarios were assigned using the TCRdist pipeline. In a later analysis, each TCR beta chain was defined by its CDR3 amino acid sequence together with its V-gene family, and reads lacking a unique V-gene family were excluded. To address suspected cross-contamination and a sequencing artifact, a later analysis removed some 620 highly shared, low-generation-probability nucleotide sequences. In a later analysis, a clonal expansion index for each public chain was calculated from normalized within-repertoire ranks of inferred template counts. In a later analysis, generation probabilities were computed with a VDJ recombination model fitted to out-of-frame rearrangements, and the resulting probabilities were checked against IGoR. Hypergeometric tests were used in a later analysis to score TCR-TCR, TCR-HLA and TCR-CMV co-occurrence, with a repertoire-size bias correction applied to the TCR pairs. False discovery rates were estimated in a later analysis by permuting HLA or CMV assignments 20 times. In a later analysis, co-occurring TCRs were grouped with DBSCAN, and TCRdist sequence similarity was added when clustering was performed within HLA-allele-positive subsets. Co-occurrence clustering excluded repertoires with fewer than 30,000 or more than 120,000 public chains, plus five with anomalous nucleotide sharing. The immuneACCESS repertoire file appears here via TCRdb, limited to in-frame rearrangements. These files lack a portion of the clones; in checked studies, under half of the deficit traces to unresolved V genes, and the cause of the others is not known. V and J calls and clone size come straight from that table; D and trimming were deduced from the DNA. The table for this sample lists about 130,000 clones; around 75% of them were counted only once. Roughly 3% of the sample comes from the top ten.

Note on this clone: No antigen is known for it. The input lacks base qualities; no much larger clone sits a single base away.

CDR1 and CDR2, looked up from the germline V gene, are SGHVS and FNYEAQ. Trimming removed 5 bases from V and 5 bases from J, leaving 6 bases between the germline ends. The CDR3 has 12 amino acids, counting the end cysteine and phenylalanine. Left in the record is the CDR3 DNA by itself, 36 bases read in frame from the first base. Overall study results and their limits: Because counts were too low, some 17 rarely observed V segments, including chromosome 9 orphons, were excluded from the earlier analysis of 587 of the donors. In a later analysis, HLA-associated TCR beta chains were found to be more clonally expanded and to have lower generation probabilities than equally common non-associated chains. The presence/absence analyses assumed that sequencing depth was roughly uniform across donors, and that assumption may not be true. At a false discovery rate of 0.05, a later analysis linked around 17,000 TCR beta sequences to specific HLA alleles. In a later genetic analysis, fewer N-insertions in productive TCRs were reported among donors in an Asian-associated ancestry cluster than the approximately 710-donor mean. When HLA alleles, especially DR and DQ, strongly co-occurred, TCR associations were difficult to assign to individual alleles. A later genetic analysis associated a missense DCLRE1C variant with V-gene and J-gene trimming of TCR beta chains, and an independent cohort replicated the association. The authors suggested that the approach could potentially be generalized to other disease states and immunological phenotypes. In vitro tests confirmed that a few of the cytomegalovirus-associated TCR beta chains recognize cytomegalovirus antigens. A further reported finding was that TCR beta sequences accurately predicted the HLA-A and HLA-B alleles for most subjects in the first cohort. A later analysis found that TCR association rates varied across HLA loci, with DRB1 alleles showing the most associated TCRs and HLA-C alleles the fewest. The study gave a list of 150 to 200 TCR beta chains associated with cytomegalovirus. Some IMGT-functional V segments, including TRBV6-2 and TRBV6-3, could not be told apart with the 87-base-pair reads, so those segments were excluded. The only immune exposure information available for the cohort was CMV serostatus. In a later analysis, most CMV-associated TCR beta chains were found to appear HLA-restricted, with HLA associations seemingly driven largely by CMV exposure. Cytomegalovirus status was reported to be diagnosed by the classifier with high specificity and sensitivity in both the original and validation cohorts. A group of highly shared sequence variants was considered likely to be a technical artifact of the sequencing pipeline. Most TCR sequences were observed very rarely across donors, whereas some public TCRs were present in many individuals. Several of the top co-occurrence clusters appeared to be linked to parvovirus B19, influenza, CMV and Epstein-Barr virus, according to a later analysis. Because HLA typing was missing for some donors at each locus, association tests included only the typed subset. In an earlier analysis of 450 to 750 of the donors, most TCR beta V segments appeared in productive rearrangements about 87% or about 30% of the time, broadly matching IMGT annotations. This cohort had only TCR beta chains sequenced, and the lack of alpha or paired-chain data limited which features could be detected. Correlated functional status among segregating V segments might be attributable to linkage disequilibrium, but an unknown experimental factor could not be ruled out.

The receptor chain draws on TRBV7-6 and TRBJ2-2; no D gene is confidently identified. Sequencing used PBMCs. This receptor was taken from a young man in good health and CMV-seronegative. The encoded CDR3 is CASSPETGELFF. The nucleotide sequence reads as follows: TGTGCCAGCAGCCCCGAGACCGGGGAGCTGTTTTTT.